Sequencing of this TCR beta chain was carried out in a study of human versus mouse CDR3 diversity and MHC coevolution. On the study more broadly: The immunoSEQ assay reportedly detects one in 200,000 T cells.

Naive CD4 T cells were sorted as CD45RO-negative, CD62L-positive. Only in-frame clones appear in the TCRdb table, and some are missing; sequencing was by immunoSEQ multiplex PCR. The table includes about 77,000 clones, less than 95% detected once. V lost 5 bases to trimming and J lost 3 bases, with 21 bases between them. Germline CDR1 is SGHRS and CDR2 is YFSETQ. This CDR3 is built from 17 residues. The sequenced material came from naive CD4+ T cells from blood. As to subset: CD45RO-negative CD62L-positive naive CD4 T cells. J is TRBJ2-1 and V is TRBV5-1, with D unresolved. This clonotype originated in a person between 25 and 69 years old in good health. CDR3 nucleotide sequence: TGCGCCAGCAGAAAAGACCCTCCCCCGCAGGTCTACAATGAGCAGTTCTTC. Protein: CASRKDPPPQVYNEQFF.